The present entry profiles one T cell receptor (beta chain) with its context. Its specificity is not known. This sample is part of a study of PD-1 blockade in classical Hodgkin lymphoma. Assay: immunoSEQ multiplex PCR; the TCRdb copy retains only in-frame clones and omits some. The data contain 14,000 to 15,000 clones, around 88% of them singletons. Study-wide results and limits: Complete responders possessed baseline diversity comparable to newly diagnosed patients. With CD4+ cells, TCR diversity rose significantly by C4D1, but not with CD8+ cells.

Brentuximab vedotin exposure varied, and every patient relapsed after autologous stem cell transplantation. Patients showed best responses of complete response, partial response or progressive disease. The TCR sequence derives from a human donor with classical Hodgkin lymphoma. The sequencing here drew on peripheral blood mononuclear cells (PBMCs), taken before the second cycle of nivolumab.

DNA for the CDR3: TGTGCCAGCAGCGCGACTAGCGGGGGGCGGGAGACCCAGTACTTC. Residues: CASSATSGGRETQYF. J is TRBJ2-5 and V is TRBV2, with TRBD2 matching 13 bases. Germline CDR1 SNHLY, CDR2 FYNNEI. CDR3 length: 15 residues. V shed 6 bases and J 5 bases; nucleotides not matched to a gene: 6.